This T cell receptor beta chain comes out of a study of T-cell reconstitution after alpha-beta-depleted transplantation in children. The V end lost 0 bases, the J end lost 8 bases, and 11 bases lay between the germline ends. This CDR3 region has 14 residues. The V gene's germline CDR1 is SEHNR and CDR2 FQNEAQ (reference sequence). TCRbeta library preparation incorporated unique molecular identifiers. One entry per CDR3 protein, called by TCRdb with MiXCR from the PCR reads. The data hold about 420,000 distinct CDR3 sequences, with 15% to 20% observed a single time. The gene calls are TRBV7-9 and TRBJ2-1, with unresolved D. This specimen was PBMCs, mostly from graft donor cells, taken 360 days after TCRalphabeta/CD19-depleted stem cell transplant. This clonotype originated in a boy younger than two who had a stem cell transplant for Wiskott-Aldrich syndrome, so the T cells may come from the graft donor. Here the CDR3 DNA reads TGTGCCAGCAGCTTAGCTGCACTAACTCATGAGCAGTTCTTC. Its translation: CASSLAALTHEQFF.